One sample yielded the 17 T cell receptor beta chains listed below, sequenced in a study of T cell responses to AZD1222 COVID-19 vaccine. Sequencing used immunoSEQ multiplex PCR; TCRdb keeps in-frame clones, though not all of them. The profile covers 95,000 to 150,000 clones, with around 89% appearing a single time and under 6.5% taken by the ten largest. The material was peripheral blood, obtained on day 0 of AZD1222 vaccination. These receptors were collected from an adult in good health.

This clone was counted a single time. The V and J genes are TRBV7-2 and TRBJ2-7; 8 bases are a match to TRBD1. The germline gives CDR1 SGHTA, CDR2 FQGNSA. V lost 1 base and J lost 2; bases outside the gene matches: 4. The CDR3 runs 15 residues. This chain's CDR3 is CASSLVRDRTYEQYF. CDR3 in DNA: TGTGCCAGCAGCTTAGTAAGGGACAGGACCTACGAGCAGTACTTC.

This chain joins TRBV27 and TRBJ2-5, with 8 nucleotides matching TRBD2. The CDR3 consists of 14 residues. V gave up 7 bases and J gave up 0 bases; unmatched junction bases: 4. Germline loops: CDR1 MNHEY, CDR2 SMNVEV (reference sequence). In DNA form, the CDR3 reads TGTGCCAGCACGAGCGGGGGATACCAAGAGACCCAGTACTTC. Encoded protein: CASTSGGYQETQYF.

The rearrangement joins TRBV24-1 to TRBJ1-3, with D unclear. Trimming removed 2 bases from V and 3 bases from J, with 1 base in between. Germline CDR1 KGHDR, CDR2 SFDVKD. CDR3 length: 12 amino acids. The CDR3 DNA reads as TGTGCCACCAGTGATTATGGAAACACCATATATTTT. As protein: CATSDYGNTIYF.

Written as DNA, the CDR3 is TGTGCCAGCAGCTCAGATAGCGGGGGGGCGAACACCGGGGAGCTGTTTTTT. Its translation: CASSSDSGGANTGELFF. This chain links TRBV7-9 with TRBJ2-2, with 11 bases aligning to TRBD2. Germline CDR1 SEHNR, CDR2 FQNEAQ (reference sequence). The CDR3 is 17 amino acids. The trim removed 4 bases at V and 0 bases at J, leaving 4 bases unmatched.

The chain links TRBV15 to TRBJ1-5; D possibly corresponds to TRBD1 (6 bases). Trimming pared 1 base from V and 0 bases from J, leaving 13 bases between. The CDR3 has 17 residues. CDR1 and CDR2 (germline): LNHNV, YYDKDF (reference sequence). CDR3 nucleotides: TGTGCCACCAGCAGAGCCGGAGGGGGGGATAGCAATCAGCCCCAGCATTTT. Amino acids: CATSRAGGGDSNQPQHF.

V is TRBV7-9 and J is TRBJ2-1; the D call may be TRBD1 or TRBD2 (5 bases each). Deletions cut 3 bases from V and 5 bases from J, with 11 bases between. There are 14 residues in the CDR3. Germline loops: CDR1 SEHNR, CDR2 FQNEAQ (reference sequence). The CDR3 sequence is CASSFSGTNNEQFF. The CDR3 DNA reads TGTGCCAGCAGCTTCTCCGGGACGAACAATGAGCAGTTCTTC.

This clone was picked up one time. The chain joins TRBV19 to TRBJ1-1, with 7 bases aligning to TRBD1. Germline V gene lookup returns CDR1 LNHDA and CDR2 SQIVND (reference sequence). The CDR3 has 13 amino acids. V was pared by 6 bases and J by 2 bases, with 3 bases of the junction left unmatched. The CDR3 reads CASRDRSNTEAFF. CDR3 sequence (DNA): TGTGCCAGTAGGGACAGGTCCAACACTGAAGCTTTCTTT.

This clone has a single count. The rearrangement uses TRBV29-1 and TRBJ2-2; the D is unclear. CDR1 and CDR2 from the germline V gene are SQVTM and ANQGSEA. There are 14 residues in the CDR3. The V end lost 4 bases, the J end lost 7 bases, and 16 bases lay between the germline ends. CDR3 sequence (DNA): TGCAGCGTTGGGAGTTCATATAATAACGGGGAGCTGTTTTTT. Its protein product is CSVGSSYNNGELFF.

This chain connects TRBV10-3 to TRBJ1-1; D is uncertain. The germline CDR1 and CDR2 sequences are ENHRY and SYGVKD. Trimming cost V 8 bases and J 0 bases, with 7 bases left between them. CDR3 length: 12 residues. The CDR3 spells CAIAELNTEAFF. The CDR3, as DNA: TGTGCCATCGCCGAATTGAACACTGAAGCTTTCTTT.

The V and J genes are TRBV10-1 and TRBJ2-3; D might be TRBD2 (6 bases). Trimming took off 3 bases at V and 1 base at J, with 14 bases between the two ends. CDR3 length equals 16 residues. Looked up from germline, CDR1 is WNHNN and CDR2 is SYGVQD (reference sequence). The CDR3 sequence: CASSDRSWGGTDTQYF. In DNA, the CDR3 is TGCGCCAGCAGTGATAGGTCATGGGGGGGCACAGATACGCAGTATTTT.

The rearrangement links TRBV7-9 to TRBJ1-2; weak D call: TRBD1 (6 bases). This CDR3 has 13 residues. Trimming stripped 6 bases from V and 7 bases from J, with 15 bases between. Germline-derived CDR1 and CDR2 are SEHNR and FQNEAQ (reference sequence). DNA of the CDR3: TGTGCCAGCAGTGGCGAGGGGGGAGGTGGCTACACCTTC. Protein sequence: CASSGEGGGGYTF.

The chain joins TRBV6-5 to TRBJ1-3, with D unclear. V was pared by 0 bases and J by 4 bases, with 7 bases between. The CDR3 has 14 residues. From germline, CDR1 is MNHEY and CDR2 SVGAGI. The CDR3 here is CASSYSSQGNTIYF. The DNA of the CDR3 is TGTGCCAGCAGTTACTCAAGCCAGGGAAACACCATATATTTT.

The chain joins TRBV18 to TRBJ1-1; the D is unclear. The CDR3 runs 14 residues. Between the trimmed V and J ends, which lost 4 bases and 6 bases, there was a span of 15 bases. The germline CDR1 and CDR2 sequences are KGHSH and LQKENI. As DNA, the CDR3 is TGTGCCAGCTCACTAAGTCGAGGGCCGTCTGAAGCTTTCTTT. Protein product: CASSLSRGPSEAFF.

As regards this clone: Because the CDR3 is missing its conserved closing phenylalanine or tryptophan, this is likely a read error. It is unclear where the CDR3 begins or ends on the DNA, so no DNA is shown, and the CDR3 is as TCRdb lists it. J is TRBJ1-1 and V is TRBV6-2 or TRBV6-3; no DNA check was done on the table's D call, TRBD1. A total of 16 residues make up the CDR3, ends included. The germline gives CDR1 MNHEY, CDR2 SVGEGT. The CDR3 here is CASSWILFLQNRGDSL.

The chain carries TRBV7-3 and TRBJ2-6; TRBD2 is a possible D gene (6 bases). The germline V gene has CDR1 SGHTA and CDR2 FQGTGA. V dropped 3 bases and J dropped 3 bases, with 9 bases sitting between them. This CDR3 is built from 15 residues. The CDR3 DNA follows: TGTGCCAGCAGCTTCGGGGGTTATGGGGCCAACGTCCTGACTTTC. Translating gives CASSFGGYGANVLTF. Full variable domain (rest looked up from reference TRBV7-3 and TRBJ2-6): GAGVSQTPSNKVTEKGKYVELRCDPISGHTALYWYRQSLGQGPEFLIYFQGTGAADDSGLPNDRFFAVRPEGSVSTLKIQRTERGDSAVYLCASSFGGYGANVLTFGAGSRLTVL.

The chain has TRBV18 and TRBJ2-7, with D unresolved. Trimming took 0 bases from V and 2 from J, leaving 5 bases between them. CDR1 and CDR2 from the germline V gene are KGHSH and LQKENI. The CDR3 loop spans 13 amino acids. The CDR3, as DNA: TGTGCCAGCTCACCACCGCAAACCTACGAGCAGTACTTC. Its protein is CASSPPQTYEQYF.

The chain combines TRBV28 with TRBJ1-4; D gene ambiguous. The CDR3 covers 13 residues. V was trimmed by 3 bases and J by 10 bases, leaving 12 bases between them. The V gene's germline CDR1 is MDHEN and CDR2 SYDVKM. This chain's CDR3 is CASSLPREGKLFF. In DNA form, the CDR3 reads TGTGCCAGCAGTTTGCCGCGAGAAGGAAAACTGTTTTTT.